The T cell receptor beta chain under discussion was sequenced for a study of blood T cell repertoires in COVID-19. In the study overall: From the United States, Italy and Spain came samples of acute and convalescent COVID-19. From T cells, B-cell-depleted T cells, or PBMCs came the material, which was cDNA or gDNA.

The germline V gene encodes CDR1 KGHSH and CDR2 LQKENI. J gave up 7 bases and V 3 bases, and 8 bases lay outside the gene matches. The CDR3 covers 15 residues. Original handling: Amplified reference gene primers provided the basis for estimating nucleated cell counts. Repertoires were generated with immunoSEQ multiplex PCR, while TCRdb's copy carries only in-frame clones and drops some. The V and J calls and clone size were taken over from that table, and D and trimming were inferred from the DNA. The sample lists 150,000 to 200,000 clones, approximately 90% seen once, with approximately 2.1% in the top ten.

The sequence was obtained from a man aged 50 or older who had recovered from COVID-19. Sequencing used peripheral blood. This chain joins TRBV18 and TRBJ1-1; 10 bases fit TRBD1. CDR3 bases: TGTGCCAGCTCACCCACGGGACAGGGGTCCATTGAAGCTTTCTTT. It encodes CASSPTGQGSIEAFF.